This record covers a single T cell receptor beta chain. Its antigen is unknown. An end of the junction differs from the germline gene, which may be a read error. The source of the sample is a study of CD8 T cells in Susac syndrome. Broader study findings: The authors acknowledged that the study's TCR sequencing and HLA analysis involved relatively few individuals.

Random hexamers were used to reverse transcribe an amount of about 0.45 to 1 ug RNA. Coverage of TCR beta CDR3 amplification by immunoSEQ multiplex PCR extended to 54 Vbeta and 13 Jbeta. TCRdb fed the immunoSEQ multiplex PCR reads into MiXCR, producing one record per CDR3 protein. Among around 190,000 distinct CDR3 sequences, approximately 93% were seen once, and the ten largest hold around 0.1%. Healthy donors constituted the controls, which were matched for age and sex. Negative isolation was used for CD8+ and CD4+ T cells, and FACS enrichment was applied to TEMRA cells. Germline assignment: CDR1 SGHNT and CDR2 YENEEA. CDR3 size: 13 residues.

The chain couples TRBV11-3 to TRBJ1-1, with D tentatively TRBD1 (5 bases). Sequenced: CD4+ T cells from PBMCs. The sequence came from a human donor in good health. CDR3 sequence (DNA): TGTGCCAGCAGCTTAGATGGGGGTACTGAAGTTTTCTTT. This translates into CASSLDGGTEVFF.